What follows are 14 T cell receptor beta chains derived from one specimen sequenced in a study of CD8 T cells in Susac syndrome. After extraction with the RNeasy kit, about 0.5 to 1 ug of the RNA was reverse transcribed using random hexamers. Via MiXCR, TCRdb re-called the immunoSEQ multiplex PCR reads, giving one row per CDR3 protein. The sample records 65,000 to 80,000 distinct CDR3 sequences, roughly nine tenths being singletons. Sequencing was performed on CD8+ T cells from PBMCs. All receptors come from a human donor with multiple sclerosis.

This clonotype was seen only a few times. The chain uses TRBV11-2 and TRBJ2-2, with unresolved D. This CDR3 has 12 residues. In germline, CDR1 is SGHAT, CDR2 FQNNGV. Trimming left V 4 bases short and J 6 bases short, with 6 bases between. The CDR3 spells CASSSGSGELFF. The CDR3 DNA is TGTGCCAGCAGCTCCGGTTCCGGGGAGCTGTTTTTT.

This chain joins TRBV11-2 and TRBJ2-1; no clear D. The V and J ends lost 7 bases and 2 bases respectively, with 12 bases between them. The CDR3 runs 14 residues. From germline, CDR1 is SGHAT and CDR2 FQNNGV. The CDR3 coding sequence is TGTGCCAGCACCCCGAGGAGCGCCTACAATGAGCAGTTCTTC. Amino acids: CASTPRSAYNEQFF.

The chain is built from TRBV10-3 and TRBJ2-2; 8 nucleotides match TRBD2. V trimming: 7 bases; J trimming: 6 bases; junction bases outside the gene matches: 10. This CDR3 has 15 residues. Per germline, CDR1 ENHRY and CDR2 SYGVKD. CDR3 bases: TGTGCCATCACCGATGGACTAGCAGTTCCCGGGGAGCTGTTTTTT. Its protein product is CAITDGLAVPGELFF.

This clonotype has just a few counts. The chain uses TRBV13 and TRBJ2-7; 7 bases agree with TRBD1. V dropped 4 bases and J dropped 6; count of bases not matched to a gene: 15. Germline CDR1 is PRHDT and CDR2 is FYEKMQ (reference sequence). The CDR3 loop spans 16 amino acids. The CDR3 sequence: CASSSQGLERFGEQYF. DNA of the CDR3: TGTGCCAGCAGCTCACAGGGGCTGGAGAGGTTCGGCGAGCAGTACTTC. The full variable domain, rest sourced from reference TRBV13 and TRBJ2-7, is AAGVIQSPRHLIKEKRETATLKCYPIPRHDTVYWYQQGPGQDPQFLISFYEKMQSDKGSIPDRFSAQQFSDYHSELNMSSLELGDSALYFCASSSQGLERFGEQYFGPGTRLTVT.

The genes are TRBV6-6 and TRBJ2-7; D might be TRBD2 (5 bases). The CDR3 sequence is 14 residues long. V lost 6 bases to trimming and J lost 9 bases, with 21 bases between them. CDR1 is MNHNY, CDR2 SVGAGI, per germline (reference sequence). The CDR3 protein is CASSLSEGTNGQYF. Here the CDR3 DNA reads TGTGCCAGCAGCTTATCTGAGGGAACAAACGGGCAGTACTTC.

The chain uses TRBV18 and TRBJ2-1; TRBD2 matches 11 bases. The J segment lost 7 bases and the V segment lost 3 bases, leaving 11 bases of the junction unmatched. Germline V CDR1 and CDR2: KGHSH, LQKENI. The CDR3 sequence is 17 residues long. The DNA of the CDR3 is TGTGCCAGCTCACCGTCCCAACTAGCGGGAGCGTTTAATGAGCAGTTCTTC. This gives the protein CASSPSQLAGAFNEQFF.

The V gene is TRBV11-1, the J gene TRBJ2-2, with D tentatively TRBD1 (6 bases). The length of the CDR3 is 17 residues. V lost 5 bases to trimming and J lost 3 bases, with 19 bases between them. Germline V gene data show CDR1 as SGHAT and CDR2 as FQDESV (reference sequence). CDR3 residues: CASSLDRLSFHTGELFF. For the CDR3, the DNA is TGTGCCAGCAGCCTCGACAGGTTGAGTTTCCACACCGGGGAGCTGTTTTTT.

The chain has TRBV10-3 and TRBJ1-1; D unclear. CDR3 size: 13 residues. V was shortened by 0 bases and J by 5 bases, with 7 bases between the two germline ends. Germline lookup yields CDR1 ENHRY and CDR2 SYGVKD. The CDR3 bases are TGTGCCATCAGTGAGTCGACCGGGACTGAAGCTTTCTTT. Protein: CAISESTGTEAFF.

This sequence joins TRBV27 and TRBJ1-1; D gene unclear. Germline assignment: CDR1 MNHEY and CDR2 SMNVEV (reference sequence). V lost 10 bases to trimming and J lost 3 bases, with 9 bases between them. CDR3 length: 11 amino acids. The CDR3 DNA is TGTGCCAATGGACGGGACACTGAAGCTTTCTTT. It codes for CANGRDTEAFF.

The chain's CDR3 is CASSYSEEQYF. In DNA form, the CDR3 reads TGTGCCAGCAGTTACTCCGAGGAGCAGTACTTC. The gene calls are TRBV6-2 or TRBV6-3 and TRBJ2-7, with D unclear. The CDR3 has 11 residues. Germline-derived CDR1 and CDR2 are MNHEY and SVGEGT. Trimming took 0 bases from V and 7 from J, leaving 4 bases between them.

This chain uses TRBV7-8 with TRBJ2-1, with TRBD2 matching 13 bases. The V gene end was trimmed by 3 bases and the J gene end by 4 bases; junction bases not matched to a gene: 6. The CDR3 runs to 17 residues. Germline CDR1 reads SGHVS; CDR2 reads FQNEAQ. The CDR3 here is CASSFETSGGIYNEQFF. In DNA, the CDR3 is TGTGCCAGCAGCTTTGAGACTAGCGGGGGGATTTACAATGAGCAGTTCTTC.

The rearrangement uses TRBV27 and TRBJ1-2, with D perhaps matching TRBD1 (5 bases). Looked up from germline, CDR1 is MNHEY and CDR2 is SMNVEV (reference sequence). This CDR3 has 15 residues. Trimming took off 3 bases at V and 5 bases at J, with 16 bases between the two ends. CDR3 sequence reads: CASSFAASGGYGYTF. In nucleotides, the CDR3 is TGTGCCAGCAGTTTTGCGGCCTCCGGGGGGTATGGCTACACCTTC.

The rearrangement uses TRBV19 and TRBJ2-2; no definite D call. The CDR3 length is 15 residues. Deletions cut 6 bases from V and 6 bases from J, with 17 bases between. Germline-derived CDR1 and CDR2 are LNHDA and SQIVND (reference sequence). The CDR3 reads CASRPTEYTPGELFF. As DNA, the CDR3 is TGTGCCAGTAGACCAACGGAATATACGCCCGGGGAGCTGTTTTTT.

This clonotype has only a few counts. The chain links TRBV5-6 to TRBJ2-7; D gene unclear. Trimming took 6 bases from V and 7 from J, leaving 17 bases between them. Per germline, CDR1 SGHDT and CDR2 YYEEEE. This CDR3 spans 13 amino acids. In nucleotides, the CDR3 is TGTGCCAGCATCCAAACCATGACTGGGGAGCAGTACTTC. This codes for CASIQTMTGEQYF.